These T cell receptor beta chains were read from a single sample in a study of Graves' ophthalmopathy and Graves' hyperthyroidism. A single record per CDR3 protein comes from TCRdb applying MiXCR to the multiplex PCR reads. The data show about 620,000 distinct CDR3 sequences, about 20% seen once. Input material: peripheral blood. The receptors come from a woman in her late teens or twenties with stable Graves' hyperthyroidism. Some clones in this sample may be carry-over from other donors' samples. Each CDR3 is given with its conserved first and last residue. A D gene is named only where the DNA matches it firmly.

V	J	D	CDR3
TRBV9	TRBJ1-2	TRBD1	CASSPGVGTGDYGYTF
TRBV10-3	TRBJ2-2	TRBD1	CAIAPGTGFGGELFF
TRBV12-3/TRBV12-4	TRBJ1-1	-	CASSGGGNTQNTEAFF
TRBV7-8	TRBJ1-5	-	CASSLEDRNQPQHF
TRBV12-3/TRBV12-4	TRBJ2-5	-	CASSLRTEGTQYF
TRBV11-3	TRBJ2-4	TRBD1	CASSLGQGNIQYF
TRBV7-8	TRBJ1-6	TRBD1	CASSLVDRGESPLHF
TRBV25-1	TRBJ1-6	TRBD1	CASRRQGPISSPLHF
TRBV20-1	TRBJ2-7	-	CSAREVGYEQYF
TRBV5-4	TRBJ1-1	-	CASSNPLGNTEAFF
TRBV30	TRBJ1-2	-	CAWRSGPGYTF
TRBV6-1	TRBJ1-1	-	CACSEEAQNTEAFF
TRBV7-2	TRBJ2-5	-	CASSLRYQEAQYF
TRBV6-2/TRBV6-3	TRBJ1-1	TRBD1	CASSSAGQGYTEAFF
TRBV2	TRBJ2-7	TRBD1	CASSKGQGLWEQYF
TRBV24-1	TRBJ1-1	TRBD1	CATRGTGMNTEAFF
TRBV12-3/TRBV12-4	TRBJ1-1	-	CASSLAVGGIRAFF
TRBV12-3/TRBV12-4	TRBJ1-5	-	CASRSESRPQHF
TRBV2	TRBJ1-2	-	CASSEARQDHYGYTF
TRBV25-1	TRBJ2-7	-	CASSDLGDFSYEQYF
TRBV11-2	TRBJ2-5	-	CASSLDRVGVETQYF
TRBV20-1	TRBJ1-2	-	CSASSSYETYTF